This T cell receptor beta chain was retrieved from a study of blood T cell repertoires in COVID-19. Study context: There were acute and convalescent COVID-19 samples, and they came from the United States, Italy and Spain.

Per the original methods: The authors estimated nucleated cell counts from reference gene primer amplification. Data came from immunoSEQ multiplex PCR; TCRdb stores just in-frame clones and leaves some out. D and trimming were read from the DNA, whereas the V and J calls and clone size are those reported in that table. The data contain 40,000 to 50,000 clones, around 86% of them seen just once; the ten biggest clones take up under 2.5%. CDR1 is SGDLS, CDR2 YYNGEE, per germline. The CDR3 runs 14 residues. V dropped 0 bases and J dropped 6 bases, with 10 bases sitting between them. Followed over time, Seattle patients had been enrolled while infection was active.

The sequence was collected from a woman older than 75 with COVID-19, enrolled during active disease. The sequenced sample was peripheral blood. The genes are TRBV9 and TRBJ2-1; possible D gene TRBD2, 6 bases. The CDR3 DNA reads TGTGCCAGCAGCGTAGGGTCCGGGGGCAATGAGCAGTTCTTC. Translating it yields CASSVGSGGNEQFF.